This TCR beta chain was sequenced during a study of OX40 agonist ivuxolimab in advanced cancers. About the study: Given to patients was ivuxolimab, an agonistic anti-OX40 (CD134) antibody. Enrollees could have had prior anti-PD-1, anti-PD-L1 or anti-CTLA-4 therapy, which more than 30% had received. The dose-escalation group included hepatocellular carcinoma, melanoma, renal cell carcinoma and head and neck cancer.

A word on this clone: No antigen is known for it.

Study observations and caveats: On average, CD8+ T cells showed a greater number of expanded clones than CD4+.

Germline CDR1 is SEHNR and CDR2 is FQNEAQ (reference sequence). The CDR3 runs 16 residues. V trimming: 4 bases; J trimming: 5 bases; junction bases outside the gene matches: 13. Measured with immunoSEQ multiplex PCR; TCRdb has only the in-frame clones, and not every one. The sample records around 80,000 clones, 87% being singletons. The chain has TRBV7-9 and TRBJ1-2; 7 positions match TRBD1. The receptor comes from an adult with an advanced solid tumor such as melanoma, head and neck, liver or kidney cancer. The sample here was CD4+ or CD8+ T cells sorted from blood, taken in a trial of the OX40 agonist ivuxolimab. The CDR3 nucleotides are TGTGCCAGCAGCTACCGGACGGGACAGATGGGTTATGGCTACACCTTC. This sequence encodes CASSYRTGQMGYGYTF.